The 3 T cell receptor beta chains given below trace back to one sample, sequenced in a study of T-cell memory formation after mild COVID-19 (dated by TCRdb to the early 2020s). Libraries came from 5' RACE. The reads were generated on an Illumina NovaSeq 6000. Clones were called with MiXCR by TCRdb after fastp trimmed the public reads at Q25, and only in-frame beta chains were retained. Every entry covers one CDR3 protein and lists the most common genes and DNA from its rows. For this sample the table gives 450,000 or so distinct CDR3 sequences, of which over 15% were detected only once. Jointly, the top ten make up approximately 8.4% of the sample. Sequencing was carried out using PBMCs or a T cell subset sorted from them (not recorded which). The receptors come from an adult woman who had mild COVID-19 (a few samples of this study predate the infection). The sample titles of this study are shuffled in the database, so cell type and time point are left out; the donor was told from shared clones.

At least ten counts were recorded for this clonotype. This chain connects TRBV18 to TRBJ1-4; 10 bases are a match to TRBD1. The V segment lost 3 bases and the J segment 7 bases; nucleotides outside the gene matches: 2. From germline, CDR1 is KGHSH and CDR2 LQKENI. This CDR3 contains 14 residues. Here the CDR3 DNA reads TGTGCCAGCTCACCGGGACAGGGGAGTGAAAAACTGTTTTTT. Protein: CASSPGQGSEKLFF. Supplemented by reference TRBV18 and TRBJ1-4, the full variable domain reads NAGVMQNPRHLVRRRGQEARLRCSPMKGHSHVYWYRQLPEEGLKFMVYLQKENIIDESGMPKERFSAEFPKEGPSILRIQQVVRGDSAAYFCASSPGQGSEKLFFGSGTQLSVL.

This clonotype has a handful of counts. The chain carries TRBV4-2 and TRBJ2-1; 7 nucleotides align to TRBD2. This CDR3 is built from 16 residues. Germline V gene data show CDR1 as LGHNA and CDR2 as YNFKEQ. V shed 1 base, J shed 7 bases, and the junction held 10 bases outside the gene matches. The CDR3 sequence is CASSQVGEGPRNEQFF. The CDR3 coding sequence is TGTGCCAGCAGCCAAGTCGGGGAGGGGCCAAGGAATGAGCAGTTCTTC.

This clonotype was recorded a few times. The CDR3 loop reads CASSLSGGAHGYTF. The CDR3 DNA reads as TGTGCCAGCAGTTTATCAGGAGGGGCGCATGGCTACACCTTC. The rearrangement links TRBV27 to TRBJ1-2; D might be TRBD1 (5 bases). This CDR3 contains 14 residues. Germline V gene sequence: CDR1 MNHEY, CDR2 SMNVEV (reference sequence). V lost 0 bases, J lost 6 bases, and 11 bases lay in between.